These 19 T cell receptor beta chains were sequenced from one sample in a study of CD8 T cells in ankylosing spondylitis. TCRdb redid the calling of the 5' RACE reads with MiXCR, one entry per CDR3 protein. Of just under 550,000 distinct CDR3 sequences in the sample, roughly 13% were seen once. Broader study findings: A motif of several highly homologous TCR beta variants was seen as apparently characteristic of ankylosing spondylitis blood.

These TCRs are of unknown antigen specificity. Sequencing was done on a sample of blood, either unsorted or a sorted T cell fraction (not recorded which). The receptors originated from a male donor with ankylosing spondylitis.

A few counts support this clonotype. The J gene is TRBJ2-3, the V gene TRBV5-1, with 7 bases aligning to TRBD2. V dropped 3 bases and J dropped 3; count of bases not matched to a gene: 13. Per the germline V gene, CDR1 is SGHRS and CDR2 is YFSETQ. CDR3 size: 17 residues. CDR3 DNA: TGCGCCAGCAGCTCCCAGGCCCTAGCGGAAGGGACAGATACGCAGTATTTT. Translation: CASSSQALAEGTDTQYF.

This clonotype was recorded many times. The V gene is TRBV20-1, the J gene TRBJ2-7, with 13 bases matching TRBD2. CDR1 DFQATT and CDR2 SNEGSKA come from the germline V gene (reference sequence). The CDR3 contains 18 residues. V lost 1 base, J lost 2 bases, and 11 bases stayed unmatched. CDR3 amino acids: CSARGGLAGDLHTYEQYF. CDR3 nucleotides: TGCAGTGCTAGAGGAGGACTAGCGGGAGATCTCCACACCTACGAGCAGTACTTC.

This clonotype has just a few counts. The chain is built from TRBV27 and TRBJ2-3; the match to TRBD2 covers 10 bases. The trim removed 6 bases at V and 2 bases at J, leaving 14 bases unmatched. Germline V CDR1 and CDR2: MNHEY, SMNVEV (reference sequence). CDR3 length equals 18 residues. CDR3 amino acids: CASRGEASGSRATDTQYF. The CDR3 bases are TGTGCCAGCAGAGGGGAGGCTAGCGGGAGTAGGGCCACAGATACGCAGTATTTT.

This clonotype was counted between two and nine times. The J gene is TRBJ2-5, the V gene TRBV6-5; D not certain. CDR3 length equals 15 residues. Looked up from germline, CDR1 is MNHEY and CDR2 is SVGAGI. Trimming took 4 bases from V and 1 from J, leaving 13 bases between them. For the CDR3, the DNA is TGTGCCAGCAGTTCGTCGACTGGAACCCAAGAGACCCAGTACTTC. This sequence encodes CASSSSTGTQETQYF.

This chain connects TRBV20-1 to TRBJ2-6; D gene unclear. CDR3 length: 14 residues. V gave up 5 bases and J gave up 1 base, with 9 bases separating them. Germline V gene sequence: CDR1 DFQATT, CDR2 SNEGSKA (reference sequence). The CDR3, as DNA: TGCAGTGCTGTTGTTTCTTCTGGGGCCAACGTCCTGACTTTC. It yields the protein CSAVVSSGANVLTF.

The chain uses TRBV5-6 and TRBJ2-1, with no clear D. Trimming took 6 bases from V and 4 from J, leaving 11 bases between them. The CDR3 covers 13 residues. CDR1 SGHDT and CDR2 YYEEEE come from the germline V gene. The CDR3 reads CASTWVSYNEQFF. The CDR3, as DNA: TGTGCCAGCACCTGGGTCTCTTACAATGAGCAGTTCTTC.

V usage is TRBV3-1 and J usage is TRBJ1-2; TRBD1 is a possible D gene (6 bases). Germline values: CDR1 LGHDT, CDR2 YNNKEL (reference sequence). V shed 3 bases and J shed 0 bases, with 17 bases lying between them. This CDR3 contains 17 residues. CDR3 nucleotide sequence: TGTGCCAGCAGCCACAAAGGGGGGCCAGTAGCTAACTATGGCTACACCTTC. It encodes CASSHKGGPVANYGYTF.

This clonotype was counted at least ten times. Here the CDR3 reads CASSSGQTDTQYF. CDR3 DNA: TGTGCCAGCAGCTCAGGACAGACAGATACGCAGTATTTT. The chain is built from TRBV7-2 and TRBJ2-3; TRBD1 might be the D (6 bases). Germline CDR1 is SGHTA and CDR2 is FQGNSA. This CDR3 has 13 amino acids. V gave up 4 bases and J gave up 3 bases, with 8 bases separating them.

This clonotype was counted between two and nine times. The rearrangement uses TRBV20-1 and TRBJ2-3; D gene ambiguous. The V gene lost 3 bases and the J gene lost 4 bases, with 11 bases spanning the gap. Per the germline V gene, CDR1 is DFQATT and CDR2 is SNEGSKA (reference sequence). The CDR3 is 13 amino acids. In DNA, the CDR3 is TGCAGTGCTAGGGGCCCGTTTTCAGATACGCAGTATTTT. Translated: CSARGPFSDTQYF.

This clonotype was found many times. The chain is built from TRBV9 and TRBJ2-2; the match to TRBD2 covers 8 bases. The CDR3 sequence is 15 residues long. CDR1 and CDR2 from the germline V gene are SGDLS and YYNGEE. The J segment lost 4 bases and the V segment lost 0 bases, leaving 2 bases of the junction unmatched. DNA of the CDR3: TGTGCCAGCAGCGTAGTGAGCGGGAGCACCGGGGAGCTGTTTTTT. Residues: CASSVVSGSTGELFF.

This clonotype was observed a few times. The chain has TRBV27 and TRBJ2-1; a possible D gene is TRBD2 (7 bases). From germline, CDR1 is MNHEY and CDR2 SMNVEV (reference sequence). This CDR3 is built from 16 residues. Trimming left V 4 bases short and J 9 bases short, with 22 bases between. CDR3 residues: CASSSQGWEGMFEQFF. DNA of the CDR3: TGTGCCAGCAGTTCCCAGGGGTGGGAGGGCATGTTTGAGCAGTTCTTC.

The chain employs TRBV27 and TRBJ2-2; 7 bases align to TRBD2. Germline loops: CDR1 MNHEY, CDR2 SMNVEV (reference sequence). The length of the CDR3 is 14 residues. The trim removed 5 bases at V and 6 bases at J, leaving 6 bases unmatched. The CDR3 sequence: CASSLWEGPGELFF. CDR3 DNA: TGTGCCAGCAGTCTCTGGGAGGGTCCCGGGGAGCTGTTTTTT.

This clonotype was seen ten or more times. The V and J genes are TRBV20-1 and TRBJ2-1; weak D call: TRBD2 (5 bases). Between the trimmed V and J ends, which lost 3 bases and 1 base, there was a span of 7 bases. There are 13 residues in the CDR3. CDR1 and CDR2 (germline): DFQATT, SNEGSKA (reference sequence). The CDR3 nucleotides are TGCAGTGCTAGCGAGGGTTCCTACAATGAGCAGTTCTTC. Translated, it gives CSASEGSYNEQFF.

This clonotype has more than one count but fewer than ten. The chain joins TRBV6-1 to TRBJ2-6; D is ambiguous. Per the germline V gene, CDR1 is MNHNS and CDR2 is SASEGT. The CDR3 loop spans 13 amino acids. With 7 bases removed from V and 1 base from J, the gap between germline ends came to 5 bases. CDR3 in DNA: TGTGCCAGCATCAAATCTGGGGCCAACGTCCTGACTTTC. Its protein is CASIKSGANVLTF.

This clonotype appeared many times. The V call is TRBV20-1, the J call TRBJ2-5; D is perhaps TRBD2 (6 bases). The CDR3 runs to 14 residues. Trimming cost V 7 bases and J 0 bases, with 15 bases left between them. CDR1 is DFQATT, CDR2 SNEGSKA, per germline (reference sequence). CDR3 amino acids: CSVKYGTYQETQYF. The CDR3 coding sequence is TGCAGTGTTAAGTACGGGACTTACCAAGAGACCCAGTACTTC.

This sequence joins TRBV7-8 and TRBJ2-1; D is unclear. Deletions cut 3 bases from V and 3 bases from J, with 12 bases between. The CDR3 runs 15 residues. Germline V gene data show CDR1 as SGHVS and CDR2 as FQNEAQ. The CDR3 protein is CASSLGESDYNEQFF. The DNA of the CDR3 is TGTGCCAGCAGCTTGGGTGAAAGCGACTACAATGAGCAGTTCTTC.

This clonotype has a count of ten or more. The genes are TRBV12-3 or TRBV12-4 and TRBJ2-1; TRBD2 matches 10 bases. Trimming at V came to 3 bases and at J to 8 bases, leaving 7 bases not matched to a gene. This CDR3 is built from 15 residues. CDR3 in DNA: TGTGCCAGCAGTTTCCACGGGACTAGCGTGGATGAGCAGTTCTTC. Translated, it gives CASSFHGTSVDEQFF.

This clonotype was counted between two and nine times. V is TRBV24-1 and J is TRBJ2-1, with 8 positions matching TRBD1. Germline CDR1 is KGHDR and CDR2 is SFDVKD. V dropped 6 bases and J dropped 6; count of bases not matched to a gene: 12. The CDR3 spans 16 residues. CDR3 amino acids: CATSTLGRGLSNEQFF. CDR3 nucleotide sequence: TGTGCCACCAGTACCCTCGGCAGGGGGCTAAGCAATGAGCAGTTCTTC.

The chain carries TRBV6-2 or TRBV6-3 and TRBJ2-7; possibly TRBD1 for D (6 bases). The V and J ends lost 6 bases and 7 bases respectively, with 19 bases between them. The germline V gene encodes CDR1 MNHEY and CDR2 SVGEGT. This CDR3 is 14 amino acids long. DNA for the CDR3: TGTGCCAGCAGGAGGGGGACGCACAACGGTGAGCAGTACGTC. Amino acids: CASRRGTHNGEQYV.